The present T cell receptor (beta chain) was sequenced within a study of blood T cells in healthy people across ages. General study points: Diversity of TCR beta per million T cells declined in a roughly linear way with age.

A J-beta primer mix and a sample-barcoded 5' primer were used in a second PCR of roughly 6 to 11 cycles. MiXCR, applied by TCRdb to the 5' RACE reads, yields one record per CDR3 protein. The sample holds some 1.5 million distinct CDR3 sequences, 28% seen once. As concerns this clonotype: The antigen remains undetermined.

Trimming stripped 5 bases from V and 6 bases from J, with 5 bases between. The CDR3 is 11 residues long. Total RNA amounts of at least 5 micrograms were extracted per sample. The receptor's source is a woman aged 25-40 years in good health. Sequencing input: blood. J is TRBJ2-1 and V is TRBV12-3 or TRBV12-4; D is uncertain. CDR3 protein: CASSPCNEQFF. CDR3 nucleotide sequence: TGTGCCAGCAGTCCATGCAATGAGCAGTTCTTC.